A single sample gave rise to the 28 T cell receptor beta chains below, sequenced in a study of blood T cell repertoires in COVID-19. Repertoires were generated with immunoSEQ multiplex PCR, while TCRdb's copy carries only in-frame clones and drops some. This sample carries about 140,000 clones, around 76% of them seen once, and the ten largest clones take over 10%. The specimen was peripheral blood. These receptors were collected from a man of 80 years or more with acute or convalescent COVID-19.

CDR3 in amino acids: CATALGANEKLFF. The CDR3 DNA follows: TGTGCCACCGCGTTAGGGGCTAATGAAAAACTGTTTTTT. The rearrangement uses TRBV28 and TRBJ1-4; D possibly corresponds to TRBD1 (5 bases). V dropped 10 bases and J dropped 3 bases, with 12 bases sitting between them. Germline CDR1 and CDR2: MDHEN and SYDVKM. The CDR3 sequence is 13 residues long. The variable domain in full, completed from reference TRBV28 and TRBJ1-4, reads DVKVTQSSRYLVKRTGEKVFLECVQDMDHENMFWYRQDPGLGLRLIYFSYDVKMKEKGDIPEGYSVSREKKERFSLILESASTNQTSMYLCATALGANEKLFFGSGTQLSVL.

The chain employs TRBV19 and TRBJ2-1; 11 positions match TRBD2. Germline loops: CDR1 LNHDA, CDR2 SQIVND (reference sequence). This CDR3 comprises 14 residues. V shed 8 bases, J shed 4 bases, and the junction held 4 bases outside the gene matches. The CDR3 region is CASGLAGGYNEQFF. The CDR3 nucleotides are TGTGCCAGTGGGCTAGCGGGGGGTTACAATGAGCAGTTCTTC. Full variable domain (remainder filled in from reference TRBV19 and TRBJ2-1): DGGITQSPKYLFRKEGQNVTLSCEQNLNHDAMYWYRQDPGQGLRLIYYSQIVNDFQKGDIAEGYSVSREKKESFPLTVTSAQKNPTAFYLCASGLAGGYNEQFFGPGTRLTVL.

The J gene is TRBJ1-5, the V gene TRBV3-1 (or the pseudogene TRBV3-2); 7 positions agree with TRBD1. Trimming at V came to 0 bases and at J to 6 bases, leaving 8 bases not matched to a gene. This CDR3 has 16 residues. Germline V gene sequence: CDR1 LGHDT, CDR2 YNNKEL (reference sequence). The CDR3 nucleotides are TGTGCCAGCAGCCAAGAGAGGGGGCAAAGGGGTCAGCCCCAGCATTTT. It specifies CASSQERGQRGQPQHF.

This clone was counted between two and nine times. The J gene is TRBJ2-7, the V gene TRBV4-1; D unresolved. The ends were cut back, 0 bases at V and 3 bases at J, with 9 bases in the middle. Germline CDR1 and CDR2: MGHRA and YSYEKL. This CDR3 has 14 amino acids. In DNA, the CDR3 is TGCGCCAGCAGCCAAGATGGGCAGAACTACGAGCAGTACTTC. Translation: CASSQDGQNYEQYF.

This chain joins TRBV5-1 and TRBJ1-1; D not certain. This CDR3 comprises 14 residues. Trimming took off 1 base at V and 1 base at J, with 8 bases between the two ends. Germline V lookup: CDR1 SGHRS, CDR2 YFSETQ. CDR3 protein: CASSLYRQNTEAFF. The CDR3 region has the DNA TGCGCCAGCAGCTTGTATAGACAGAACACTGAAGCTTTCTTT.

This clone was detected a few times. The chain links TRBV3-1 (or the pseudogene TRBV3-2) to TRBJ2-5; D remains unclear. This CDR3 has 11 amino acids. CDR1 and CDR2 from the germline V gene are LGHDT and YNNKEL (reference sequence). V gave up 4 bases and J gave up 3 bases, with 3 bases separating them. The CDR3: CASSREETQYF. CDR3 DNA sequence: TGTGCCAGCAGCCGCGAAGAGACCCAGTACTTC.

This sequence joins TRBV11-2 and TRBJ2-1, with D hard to call. CDR1 SGHAT and CDR2 FQNNGV come from the germline V gene. V lost 4 bases and J lost 10, with 14 bases in between. CDR3 length equals 13 residues. DNA of the CDR3: TGTGCCAGCAGCTCCCAACTTAGTTGGGAGCAGTTCTTC. Translated, it gives CASSSQLSWEQFF.

The chain has TRBV7-2 and TRBJ2-7; 7 positions match TRBD1. Germline CDR1 is SGHTA and CDR2 is FQGNSA. J lost 2 bases, V lost 5 bases, and 9 bases had no gene match. CDR3 length: 15 amino acids. The CDR3 sequence is CASSGWDRGTYEQYF. For the CDR3, the DNA is TGTGCCAGCAGCGGGTGGGACAGAGGTACCTACGAGCAGTACTTC.

This clone was counted a few times. The CDR3 sequence is CASSIENSGANVLTF. CDR3 DNA sequence: TGCGCCAGCAGCATAGAGAATTCTGGGGCCAACGTCCTGACTTTC. The chain is built from TRBV5-1 and TRBJ2-6; D unresolved. The CDR3 is 15 amino acids. Germline V gene lookup returns CDR1 SGHRS and CDR2 YFSETQ. Trimming stripped 4 bases from V and 1 base from J, with 9 bases between.

The chain carries TRBV7-3 and TRBJ2-1; TRBD2 agrees at 10 bases. Germline V gene lookup returns CDR1 SGHTA and CDR2 FQGTGA. J gave up 9 bases and V 5 bases, and 7 bases lay outside the gene matches. The CDR3 extends over 14 amino acids. The CDR3 loop is CASSPGTSVGEQFF. The CDR3 DNA reads TGTGCCAGCAGCCCCGGGACTAGCGTGGGTGAGCAGTTCTTC.

V is TRBV7-3 and J is TRBJ1-1, with a weak D call TRBD1 (6 bases). Germline loops: CDR1 SGHTA, CDR2 FQGTGA. Deletions cut 3 bases from V and 1 base from J, with 9 bases between. The CDR3 has 14 amino acids. CDR3 nucleotide sequence: TGTGCCAGCAGCTTGGGGACAAAGAACACTGAAGCTTTCTTT. Translation: CASSLGTKNTEAFF. The whole variable domain, remainder taken from reference TRBV7-3 and TRBJ1-1, is GAGVSQTPSNKVTEKGKYVELRCDPISGHTALYWYRQSLGQGPEFLIYFQGTGAADDSGLPNDRFFAVRPEGSVSTLKIQRTERGDSAVYLCASSLGTKNTEAFFGQGTRLTVV.

The chain is built from TRBV28 and TRBJ1-1; D gene uncertain. Germline lookup yields CDR1 MDHEN and CDR2 SYDVKM. V dropped 1 base and J dropped 1 base, with 10 bases sitting between them. The length of the CDR3 is 15 residues. This chain's CDR3 is CASSLLQNQNTEAFF. The DNA of the CDR3 is TGTGCCAGCAGTTTATTGCAGAACCAGAACACTGAAGCTTTCTTT.

The rearrangement links TRBV5-1 to TRBJ1-1; 8 nucleotides line up with TRBD1. Germline CDR1 SGHRS, CDR2 YFSETQ. CDR3 size: 14 residues. Trimming at V came to 3 bases and at J to 5 bases, leaving 6 bases not matched to a gene. CDR3 DNA: TGCGCCAGCAGCTCGTCCAGGGGGCAAACTGAAGCTTTCTTT. Translating gives CASSSSRGQTEAFF.

Of note for this clone: This specimen includes other DNA sequences encoding the same CDR3. The chain employs TRBV5-1 and TRBJ2-2; a weak D match, TRBD2 (5 bases). The V end lost 0 bases, the J end lost 0 bases, and 6 bases lay between the germline ends. CDR3 length: 15 amino acids. The germline gives CDR1 SGHRS, CDR2 YFSETQ. For the CDR3, the DNA is TGCGCCAGCAGCTTGGCGGGGTCGAACACCGGGGAGCTGTTTTTT. Translating it yields CASSLAGSNTGELFF.

The chain uses TRBV7-9 and TRBJ2-7, with TRBD1 identical over 7 bases. CDR1 and CDR2 (germline): SEHNR, FQNEAQ (reference sequence). This CDR3 is built from 11 residues. J gave up 2 bases and V 8 bases, and 0 bases lay outside the gene matches. CDR3 sequence (DNA): TGTGCCAGCGGGACAGCCTACGAGCAGTACTTC. It yields the protein CASGTAYEQYF.

The V call is TRBV3-1 (or the pseudogene TRBV3-2), the J call TRBJ2-5; 12 nucleotides align to TRBD2. There are 15 residues in the CDR3. The V gene end was trimmed by 5 bases and the J gene end by 4 bases; junction bases not matched to a gene: 5. Per the germline V gene, CDR1 is LGHDT and CDR2 is YNNKEL (reference sequence). CDR3 sequence (DNA): TGTGCCAGCAGCAAACTAGCGGGGGGTGGAGAGACCCAGTACTTC. Its protein product is CASSKLAGGGETQYF.

V is TRBV5-1 and J is TRBJ2-7; 7 bases agree with TRBD1. The V segment lost 0 bases and the J segment 3 bases; nucleotides outside the gene matches: 3. The CDR3 is 14 residues long. Looked up from germline, CDR1 is SGHRS and CDR2 is YFSETQ. The CDR3 reads CASSLEGQHYEQYF. As DNA, the CDR3 is TGCGCCAGCAGCTTGGAGGGACAGCACTACGAGCAGTACTTC.

This clone was picked up one time. J is TRBJ2-5 and V is TRBV11-2; 8 bases map to TRBD2. CDR1 is SGHAT and CDR2 is FQNNGV in the germline V gene. V lost 3 bases, J lost 4 bases, and 7 bases stayed unmatched. The CDR3 contains 15 residues. The CDR3 sequence is CASSFRGSGVETQYF. In DNA, the CDR3 is TGTGCCAGCAGCTTCCGGGGTAGCGGGGTAGAGACCCAGTACTTC. The full variable domain, in which reference TRBV11-2 and TRBJ2-5 provide the parts outside the CDR3, is EAGVAQSPRYKIIEKRQSVAFWCNPISGHATLYWYQQILGQGPKLLIQFQNNGVVDDSQLPKDRFSAERLKGVDSTLKIQPAKLEDSAVYLCASSFRGSGVETQYFGPGTRLLVL.

This clone was counted between two and nine times. V gene TRBV7-9 combines with J gene TRBJ2-7; possibly TRBD2 for D (5 bases). CDR3 length: 14 amino acids. V lost 5 bases and J 2 bases, leaving 13 bases between the germline ends. CDR1 and CDR2 (germline): SEHNR, FQNEAQ (reference sequence). The CDR3 nucleotides read TGTGCCAGCAGCCCACGCCGGGGTCCCTACGAGCAGTACTTC. Translated, it gives CASSPRRGPYEQYF. Drawing the rest from reference TRBV7-9 and TRBJ2-7, the complete variable domain is DTGVSQNPRHKITKRGQNVTFRCDPISEHNRLYWYRQTLGQGPEFLTYFQNEAQLEKSRLLSDRFSAERPKGSFSTLEIQRTEQGDSAMYLCASSPRRGPYEQYFGPGTRLTVT.

A single count supports this clone. This chain connects TRBV10-3 to TRBJ2-7; 7 bases are a match to TRBD1. J was trimmed by 0 bases and V by 4 bases; bases with no gene match: 3. The germline CDR1 and CDR2 sequences are ENHRY and SYGVKD. There are 14 residues in the CDR3. The CDR3 spells CAISARDSSYEQYF. In DNA form, the CDR3 reads TGTGCCATCAGTGCCCGGGACAGCTCCTACGAGCAGTACTTC.

The rearrangement joins TRBV30 to TRBJ2-1; D ambiguous. Trimming stripped 0 bases from V and 6 bases from J, with 12 bases between. Germline values: CDR1 GTSNPN, CDR2 SVGIG (reference sequence). CDR3 length: 14 amino acids. CDR3 amino acids: CAWSVYPISNEQFF. The CDR3 DNA is TGTGCCTGGAGTGTATACCCTATTAGCAATGAGCAGTTCTTC.

The chain links TRBV7-9 to TRBJ2-3; 7 nucleotides match TRBD1. Per germline, CDR1 SEHNR and CDR2 FQNEAQ (reference sequence). This CDR3 has 14 amino acids. J lost 5 bases, V lost 3 bases, and 5 bases had no gene match. The CDR3 nucleotides read TGTGCCAGCAGCTTCACAGGGGCAGGAGATACGCAGTATTTT. It is translated as CASSFTGAGDTQYF.

CDR3 bases: TGTGCCAGCAGTTCTGGAGGGGGGGGTGGCTACACCTTC. Residues: CASSSGGGGGYTF. The V call is TRBV27, the J call TRBJ1-2; possible D gene TRBD1, 6 bases. V dropped 4 bases and J dropped 7 bases, with 13 bases sitting between them. The CDR3 loop spans 13 amino acids. The V gene's germline CDR1 is MNHEY and CDR2 SMNVEV (reference sequence).

This sequence joins TRBV5-6 and TRBJ1-1; D gene unclear. V dropped 10 bases and J dropped 7 bases, with 20 bases sitting between them. The CDR3 loop spans 13 amino acids. The germline V gene has CDR1 SGHDT and CDR2 YYEEEE. DNA of the CDR3: TGTGCCGCCGCCGGGCCGGGATTAGGTGAAGCTTTCTTT. Protein sequence: CAAAGPGLGEAFF.

CDR3: CASRPGVNTEAFF. The CDR3 DNA follows: TGTGCCAGCAGGCCCGGGGTGAACACTGAAGCTTTCTTT. The rearrangement links TRBV6-5 to TRBJ1-1; D is uncertain. Trimming left V 6 bases short and J 0 bases short, with 8 bases between. The CDR3 extends over 13 amino acids. Per the germline V gene, CDR1 is MNHEY and CDR2 is SVGAGI.

As concerns this clone: The sample carries other DNA sequences with the same CDR3. This sequence joins TRBV5-6 and TRBJ2-5, with no clear D. Germline V lookup: CDR1 SGHDT, CDR2 YYEEEE. This CDR3 spans 11 amino acids. The V end was cut by 5 bases, the J end by 5 bases, with 7 bases between. DNA for the CDR3: TGTGCCAGCAGTTTTCGGGAGACCCAGTACTTC. Its protein product is CASSFRETQYF.

The CDR3 bases are TGTGCCAGTAGCCTGGACCGGGACAGAATTTCACCCCTCCACTTT. Encoded protein: CASSLDRDRISPLHF. The chain combines TRBV19 with TRBJ1-6, with TRBD1 matching over 7 bases. The CDR3 contains 15 residues. CDR1 and CDR2 from the germline V gene are LNHDA and SQIVND (reference sequence). J lost 9 bases, V lost 6 bases, and 11 bases had no gene match.

The genes are TRBV6-5 and TRBJ1-1; TRBD1 matches at 7 bases. Germline trimming cut 2 bases from V and 1 base from J; bases unmatched to any gene: 1. Germline V gives CDR1 MNHEY, CDR2 SVGAGI. This CDR3 spans 14 amino acids. CDR3 protein: CASSYRQGNTEAFF. The DNA for the CDR3 is TGTGCCAGCAGTTACAGACAGGGGAACACTGAAGCTTTCTTT.